This T cell receptor (beta chain) was documented in a study of T cells in women clearing cervical HPV infection. About the research overall: Cases: HPV16-related CIN3 or worse on histology, 2 invasive cancers.

The CDR3 covers 18 residues. Germline-derived CDR1 and CDR2 are SGHDN and FVKESK. The V gene lost 0 bases and the J gene lost 2 bases, with 20 bases spanning the gap. To note about this clone: What it binds is unknown. Read sequence stops 3 residues before the CDR3 end, and the germline J gene provides the missing end.

Overall study results and limits: CIN3+ cases had significantly higher TCR repertoire richness than controls, but evenness did not differ.

Genomic DNA, averaging 1200 ng per sample, yielded TCR beta CDR3 via immunoSEQ. Sequencing used immunoSEQ multiplex PCR; TCRdb keeps in-frame clones, though not all of them. The sample is made up of more than 20,000 clones, and the top ten hold 20% to 25% of it. This receptor was identified in a woman aged 18 to 75 with a cervical HPV16 infection that either progressed to CIN3+ or cleared (not recorded which). The V gene is TRBV14, the J gene TRBJ2-7, with D perhaps TRBD2 (6 bases). Material for sequencing was blood buffy coat. CDR3 amino acids: CASSQERAGRFHPYEQYF. Incomplete CDR3 DNA: TGTGCCAGCAGCCAAGAACGAGCGGGTAGATTCCACCCCTACGAG.